The present T cell receptor beta chain was sequenced within a study of T cells of healthy individuals. TCRdb used MiXCR to reprocess the 5' RACE reads, holding one entry per CDR3 protein. Found here are nearly 100,000 distinct CDR3 sequences, under 20% of them singletons; the top ten hold 6.2%. Trimming removed 5 bases at V and 8 bases at J, with 13 bases between. From germline, CDR1 is SGHTA and CDR2 FQGNSA. CDR3 length: 14 residues. This clonotype was detected many times. The chain uses TRBV7-2 and TRBJ1-6; perhaps TRBD1 as D (6 bases). The receptor's source is a human donor in good health. DNA for the CDR3: TGTGCCAGCAGCCCTTGGGCAGGGGATTCACCCCTCCACTTT. It encodes CASSPWAGDSPLHF. Full variable domain (missing parts from reference TRBV7-2 and TRBJ1-6): GAGVSQSPSNKVTEKGKDVELRCDPISGHTALYWYRQSLGQGLEFLIYFQGNSAPDKSGLPSDRFSAERTGGSVSTLTIQRTQQEDSAVYLCASSPWAGDSPLHFGNGTRLTVT.